These 27 T cell receptor beta chains share one sample of origin, sequenced in a study of CD8 T cells in ankylosing spondylitis. Findings of the study overall: Eight highly homologous variants formed a TCR beta motif that appeared characteristic of ankylosing spondylitis blood.

No antigen has been assigned to these receptors. TCRdb re-called the 5' RACE reads with MiXCR, one entry per CDR3 protein. The sample holds about 450,000 distinct CDR3 sequences, 25% to 30% seen once. Sample: blood, either unsorted or a sorted T cell fraction (not recorded which). Every receptor here comes from a male donor with ankylosing spondylitis.

This chain joins TRBV7-9 and TRBJ1-6; D gene ambiguous. The V end was cut by 5 bases, the J end by 16 bases, with 15 bases between. The CDR3 has 12 amino acids. Per the germline V gene, CDR1 is SEHNR and CDR2 is FQNEAQ (reference sequence). This chain's CDR3 is CASSPRGLPLHF. In DNA, the CDR3 is TGTGCCAGCAGCCCAAGAGGGTTGCCGCTCCACTTT.

This clonotype was detected a few times. The chain is built from TRBV20-1 and TRBJ2-3; 7 bases are a match to TRBD2. The CDR3 is made up of 14 amino acids. Trimming cost V 0 bases and J 4 bases; bases outside gene matches: 4. Germline CDR1 and CDR2: DFQATT and SNEGSKA (reference sequence). This CDR3 is CSARDGRDPDTQYF. The CDR3 nucleotides are TGCAGTGCTAGAGATGGGAGGGACCCAGATACGCAGTATTTT.

This clonotype was found many times. The genes are TRBV12-3 or TRBV12-4 and TRBJ2-1; the D gene is possibly TRBD1 (5 bases). Deletions cut 10 bases from V and 4 bases from J, with 8 bases between. The CDR3 totals 11 residues. The CDR3 coding sequence is TGTGCCACCGACAGATACAATGAGCAGTTCTTC. Its translation: CATDRYNEQFF.

The chain recombines TRBV19 with TRBJ1-1; 9 bases line up with TRBD1. CDR3 size: 14 residues. V trimming: 9 bases; J trimming: 0 bases; junction bases outside the gene matches: 5. The germline CDR1 and CDR2 sequences are LNHDA and SQIVND (reference sequence). For the CDR3, the DNA is TGTGCCAGCCAGGACAGGGGACTGAACACTGAAGCTTTCTTT. It is translated as CASQDRGLNTEAFF.

The V call is TRBV7-8, the J call TRBJ2-1; D gene uncertain. The V gene lost 3 bases and the J gene lost 7 bases, with 7 bases spanning the gap. This CDR3 is 12 amino acids long. The germline V gene encodes CDR1 SGHVS and CDR2 FQNEAQ. The chain's CDR3 is CASSFGRNEQFF. The CDR3 DNA sequence: TGTGCCAGCAGCTTTGGAAGGAATGAGCAGTTCTTC.

This chain uses TRBV3-1 with TRBJ1-1, with D tentatively TRBD1 (6 bases). Germline V gene data show CDR1 as LGHDT and CDR2 as YNNKEL (reference sequence). The CDR3 consists of 14 residues. The germline V and J ends were trimmed by 3 bases and 4 bases, with 12 bases remaining between them. The CDR3 is CASSHGQGSTEAFF. The CDR3 nucleotides are TGTGCCAGCAGCCACGGGCAGGGGAGCACTGAAGCTTTCTTT.

This clonotype appeared a few times. The rearrangement uses TRBV3-1 and TRBJ2-2, with D hard to call. Germline loops: CDR1 LGHDT, CDR2 YNNKEL (reference sequence). V lost 1 base and J lost 0, with 9 bases in between. This CDR3 is 16 amino acids long. The CDR3 loop reads CASSQGRLTNTGELFF. In nucleotides, the CDR3 is TGTGCCAGCAGCCAAGGCAGACTCACGAACACCGGGGAGCTGTTTTTT.

The genes are TRBV9 and TRBJ1-2, with D uncertain. Germline V gives CDR1 SGDLS, CDR2 YYNGEE. With 1 base removed from V and 8 bases from J, the gap between germline ends came to 12 bases. This CDR3 has 13 residues. The CDR3, as DNA: TGTGCCAGCAGCGTATTCCCCCATCACGGCTACACCTTC. As protein: CASSVFPHHGYTF.

This clonotype occurred a few times. The rearrangement uses TRBV7-2 and TRBJ2-3; D not certain. Per germline, CDR1 SGHTA and CDR2 FQGNSA. The CDR3 covers 12 residues. V lost 3 bases and J 5 bases, leaving 6 bases between the germline ends. CDR3 region: CASSFSRDTQYF. CDR3 nucleotides: TGTGCCAGCAGCTTCTCCAGAGATACGCAGTATTTT.

In its sample, this clonotype was seen a few times. The chain joins TRBV24-1 to TRBJ2-1, with 8 bases fitting TRBD1. The V segment lost 4 bases and the J segment 7 bases; nucleotides outside the gene matches: 8. The CDR3 covers 15 residues. The germline V gene has CDR1 KGHDR and CDR2 SFDVKD. CDR3 bases: TGTGCCACCAGTGAACAAAGGACAGGGAATAATGAGCAGTTCTTC. It translates to CATSEQRTGNNEQFF.

This chain joins TRBV7-2 and TRBJ2-3; no clear D gene. V lost 1 base to trimming and J lost 5 bases, with 7 bases between them. Germline CDR1 and CDR2: SGHTA and FQGNSA. The length of the CDR3 is 13 residues. In DNA form, the CDR3 reads TGTGCCAGCAGCTTAGACAGACAAGATACGCAGTATTTT. Translation: CASSLDRQDTQYF.

This clonotype was seen more than once but under ten times. The J gene is TRBJ1-5, the V gene TRBV6-5; 10 bases line up with TRBD1. From germline, CDR1 is MNHEY and CDR2 SVGAGI. With 4 bases clipped from V and 8 bases from J, the junction kept 8 bases outside the gene matches. The CDR3 consists of 15 residues. CDR3 bases: TGTGCCAGCAGTTCCCGGACAGGGGGACCGGAGCCCCAGCATTTT. The encoded protein is CASSSRTGGPEPQHF.

This clonotype was seen ten or more times. The chain has TRBV11-2 and TRBJ2-7, with D possibly matching TRBD2 (5 bases). The CDR3 is 15 amino acids. The V gene's germline CDR1 is SGHAT and CDR2 FQNNGV. Between the trimmed V and J ends, which lost 1 base and 4 bases, there was a span of 14 bases. The DNA of the CDR3 is TGTGCCAGCAGCTTAGCGGTCGCTAGCCTATACGAGCAGTACTTC. It codes for CASSLAVASLYEQYF.

The chain combines TRBV20-1 with TRBJ2-3; 8 nucleotides align to TRBD2. The germline V gene has CDR1 DFQATT and CDR2 SNEGSKA (reference sequence). The CDR3 has 15 amino acids. V lost 0 bases to trimming and J lost 4 bases; unmatched junction nucleotides: 6. Here the CDR3 DNA reads TGCAGTGCTAGAGATAACCGGGAGGGACCAGATACGCAGTATTTT. Residues: CSARDNREGPDTQYF.

The genes are TRBV20-1 and TRBJ1-5; D remains unclear. Looked up from germline, CDR1 is DFQATT and CDR2 is SNEGSKA (reference sequence). V lost 5 bases and J 1 base, leaving 12 bases between the germline ends. The CDR3 is 14 residues long. The DNA for the CDR3 is TGCAGTGCTCAGGCTCTTTGGAGCAATCAGCCCCAGCATTTT. This encodes CSAQALWSNQPQHF.

V gene TRBV6-5 combines with J gene TRBJ2-3; D gene ambiguous. The germline V gene has CDR1 MNHEY and CDR2 SVGAGI. V shed 0 bases and J shed 1 base, with 14 bases lying between them. The CDR3 is 17 amino acids. In DNA form, the CDR3 reads TGTGCCAGCAGTTACTCAGTTTCGAGGTTTGGCACAGATACGCAGTATTTT. Amino acids: CASSYSVSRFGTDTQYF.

The V and J genes are TRBV12-3 or TRBV12-4 and TRBJ2-7; 7 positions agree with TRBD1. The CDR3 has 13 amino acids. With V trimmed by 5 bases and J by 4 bases, 5 bases remained unmatched. The DNA of the CDR3 is TGTGCCAGCAGTCACGGGACAGAATACGAGCAGTACTTC. Translating gives CASSHGTEYEQYF.

This clonotype was recorded a few times. The rearrangement joins TRBV5-1 to TRBJ2-2, with 8 bases lining up with TRBD1. Looked up from germline, CDR1 is SGHRS and CDR2 is YFSETQ. This CDR3 is 13 amino acids long. V shed 3 bases and J 5 bases; nucleotides not matched to a gene: 0. CDR3 in amino acids: CASSWTGTGELFF. The DNA of the CDR3 is TGCGCCAGCAGCTGGACAGGGACCGGGGAGCTGTTTTTT.

The CDR3 DNA reads TGTGCCAGCAGCCGCCTTACGGGGTCACAGGGAGAAGAGACCCAGTACTTC. This encodes CASSRLTGSQGEETQYF. The gene calls are TRBV7-9 and TRBJ2-5, with D possibly being TRBD1 (6 bases). Looked up from germline, CDR1 is SEHNR and CDR2 is FQNEAQ (reference sequence). The CDR3 has 17 amino acids. Trimming left V 5 bases short and J 3 bases short, with 22 bases between.

J is TRBJ2-7 and V is TRBV11-2; a weak D match, TRBD1 (5 bases). Trimming pared 6 bases from V and 6 bases from J, leaving 9 bases between. The CDR3 sequence is 11 residues long. The germline CDR1 and CDR2 sequences are SGHAT and FQNNGV. CDR3: CASRTGSEQYF. Here the CDR3 DNA reads TGTGCCAGCAGAACAGGATCCGAGCAGTACTTC.

The chain uses TRBV11-3 and TRBJ2-5, with no clear D. V was pared by 5 bases and J by 3 bases, with 13 bases between. CDR1 and CDR2 (germline): SGHNT, YENEEA. This CDR3 is 14 amino acids long. CDR3 DNA sequence: TGTGCCAGCAGCCCAGTCGTAGCCAAAGAGACCCAGTACTTC. Protein sequence: CASSPVVAKETQYF. The full variable domain, its missing parts supplied by reference TRBV11-3 and TRBJ2-5, is EAGVVQSPRYKIIEKKQPVAFWCNPISGHNTLYWYLQNLGQGPELLIRYENEEAVDDSQLPKDRFSAERLKGVDSTLKIQPAELGDSAVYLCASSPVVAKETQYFGPGTRLLVL.

This clonotype was counted a few times. This chain joins TRBV4-2 and TRBJ2-5; 7 positions match TRBD1. The CDR3 runs to 17 residues. V trimming: 3 bases; J trimming: 6 bases; junction bases outside the gene matches: 16. Germline V CDR1 and CDR2: LGHNA, YNFKEQ. The CDR3 DNA is TGTGCCAGCAGCCAGGGAATTGGGATGACAGGGAGCCAGACCCAGTACTTC. Residues: CASSQGIGMTGSQTQYF.

The rearrangement joins TRBV27 to TRBJ1-6, with D unclear. V gave up 5 bases and J gave up 12 bases, with 14 bases separating them. The CDR3 covers 13 residues. In germline, CDR1 is MNHEY, CDR2 SMNVEV (reference sequence). This CDR3 is CASSDKTWGPLHF. CDR3 bases: TGTGCCAGCAGTGATAAAACCTGGGGACCCCTCCACTTT.

This clonotype was counted a few times. The chain uses TRBV12-3 or TRBV12-4 and TRBJ2-6; D is perhaps TRBD1 or TRBD2 (5 bases each). V was shortened by 4 bases and J by 1 base, with 8 bases between the two germline ends. CDR3 length: 15 amino acids. The CDR3 here is CASSWGWSGANVLTF. The CDR3 bases are TGTGCCAGCAGTTGGGGGTGGTCTGGGGCCAACGTCCTGACTTTC.

The chain employs TRBV20-1 and TRBJ1-5, with no clear D. The CDR3 sequence is 14 residues long. Trimming left V 6 bases short and J 2 bases short, with 14 bases between. Germline assignment: CDR1 DFQATT and CDR2 SNEGSKA (reference sequence). CDR3 sequence: CSAKRSAGNQPQHF. In nucleotides, the CDR3 is TGCAGTGCCAAGCGTTCCGCGGGCAATCAGCCCCAGCATTTT.

The table lists this clonotype with a few counts. The rearrangement links TRBV5-5 to TRBJ2-1, with D possibly TRBD1 on 5 matching bases. CDR1 is SGHKS, CDR2 YYEKEE, per germline (reference sequence). With 4 bases removed from V and 8 bases from J, the gap between germline ends came to 10 bases. CDR3 length equals 12 residues. CDR3 sequence: CASSLTEYEQFF. The CDR3 nucleotides are TGTGCCAGCAGCCTGACAGAGTATGAGCAGTTCTTC.

The CDR3 DNA follows: TGTGCCAGCAGCCCCCCGCTGGAAGGGAACATTCAGTACTTC. Translated, it gives CASSPPLEGNIQYF. The chain recombines TRBV7-9 with TRBJ2-4, with unresolved D. The CDR3 extends over 14 amino acids. Germline loops: CDR1 SEHNR, CDR2 FQNEAQ (reference sequence). V lost 5 bases and J lost 7, with 15 bases in between.